This T cell receptor (beta chain) appears in the sequencing data of a study of CD8 T cells in ankylosing spondylitis (dated by TCRdb to the late 2010s). About the full investigation: The study set out to find disease-linked TCR variants by profiling T cell receptor beta repertoires in ankylosing spondylitis patients and healthy donors. The full study cohort comprised 20 to 25 ankylosing spondylitis patients and about a hundred healthy donors. Samples of peripheral blood were taken, and for ankylosing spondylitis patients, synovial fluid was collected as well.

Notes on this clonotype: Its antigen remains undetermined. Base qualities are not recorded, but no much larger clone differs from it by a single base.

The germline ends are 13 bases apart after V is trimmed by 1 base and J by 9 bases. The germline V gene (reference sequence) gives CDR1 as LGHDT and CDR2 as YNNKEL. The CDR3 measures 14 amino acids from cysteine to phenylalanine. The read is trimmed to its CDR3 DNA, 42 bases read in frame from base 1. TCRdb names Illumina HiSeq 2500 as the instrument used. Quantitative 5'-RACE with molecular barcodes was the method used to prepare the TCR beta libraries. For the original study's pipeline: A new computational method, built on a probabilistic model of VDJ rearrangement, was used to identify disease-linked TCR variants. The public sequencing data were trimmed at Q25 with fastp and processed into clonotypes with MiXCR by TCRdb, which kept only in-frame beta chains. Entries are consolidated by CDR3 protein sequence, retaining the most common genes and DNA. In this record, the V and J calls reflect TCRdb's handling and not the investigators' own analysis. The sample records 400,000 to 450,000 distinct CDR3 sequences, 17% of which are singletons. About 0.94% of the sample is held by the ten biggest clonotypes.

The paper as a whole reports these results and caveats: The disease-linked clones had a CD8+ phenotype and were found at relatively low frequencies in peripheral blood. Some motif variants had previously been reported in the synovial fluid and blood of reactive arthritis patients, which suggests shared mechanisms of disease initiation. Significant enrichment of the disease-linked clones was reported in matched synovial fluid samples from ankylosing spondylitis patients. A TCR beta motif made up of eight highly homologous amino acid variants appeared to be characteristic of blood from ankylosing spondylitis patients.

The chain is encoded by TRBV3-1 joined to TRBJ2-1; the D gene is perhaps TRBD2, on 6 matching bases. The specimen sequenced was blood, either unsorted or a sorted T cell fraction (not recorded which). This sequence was found in a male donor with ankylosing spondylitis. The CDR3 protein is CASSQVQGAGEQFF. The nucleotide sequence reads TGTGCCAGCAGCCAAGTCCAGGGAGCGGGTGAGCAGTTCTTC.